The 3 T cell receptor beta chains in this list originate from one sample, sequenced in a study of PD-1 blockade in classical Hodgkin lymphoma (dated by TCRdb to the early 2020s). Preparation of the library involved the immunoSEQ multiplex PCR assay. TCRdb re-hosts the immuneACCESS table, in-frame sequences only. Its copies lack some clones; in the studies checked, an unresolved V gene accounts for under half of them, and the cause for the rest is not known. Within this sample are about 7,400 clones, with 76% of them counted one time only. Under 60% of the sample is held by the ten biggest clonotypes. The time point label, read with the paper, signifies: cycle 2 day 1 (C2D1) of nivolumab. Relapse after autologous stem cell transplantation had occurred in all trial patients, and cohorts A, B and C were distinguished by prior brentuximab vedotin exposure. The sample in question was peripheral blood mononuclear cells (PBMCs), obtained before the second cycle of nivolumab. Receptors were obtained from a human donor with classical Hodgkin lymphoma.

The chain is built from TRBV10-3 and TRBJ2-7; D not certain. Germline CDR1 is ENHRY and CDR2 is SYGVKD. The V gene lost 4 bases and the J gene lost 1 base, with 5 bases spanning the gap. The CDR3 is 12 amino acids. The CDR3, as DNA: TGTGCCATCAGTGCACAGTCCTACGAGCAGTACTTC. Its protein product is CAISAQSYEQYF.

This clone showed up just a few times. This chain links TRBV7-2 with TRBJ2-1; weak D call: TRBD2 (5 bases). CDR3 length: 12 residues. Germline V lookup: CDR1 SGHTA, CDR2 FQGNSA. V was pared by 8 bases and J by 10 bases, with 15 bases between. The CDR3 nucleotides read TGTGCCAGCTCACGGTACGGCGGGGAGCAGTTCTTC. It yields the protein CASSRYGGEQFF.

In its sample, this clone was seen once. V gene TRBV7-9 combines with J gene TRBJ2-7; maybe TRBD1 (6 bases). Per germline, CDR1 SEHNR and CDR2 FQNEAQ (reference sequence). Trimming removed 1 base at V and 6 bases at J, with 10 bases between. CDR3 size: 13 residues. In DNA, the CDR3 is TGTGCCAGCAGCTTAGACAGGGTTGGCGAGCAGTACTTC. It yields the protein CASSLDRVGEQYF. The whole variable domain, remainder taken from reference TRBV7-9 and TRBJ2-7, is DTGVSQNPRHKITKRGQNVTFRCDPISEHNRLYWYRQTLGQGPEFLTYFQNEAQLEKSRLLSDRFSAERPKGSFSTLEIQRTEQGDSAMYLCASSLDRVGEQYFGPGTRLTVT.